Each of the 27 T cell receptor beta chains below was sequenced from the same sample in a study of cytomegalovirus exposure and HLA in healthy donors. PCR used 60 Vbeta primers and 13 Jbeta primers. Profiling relied on immunoSEQ multiplex PCR, and the TCRdb table lists in-frame clones only, not all of them. The table has more than 120,000 clones, roughly four fifths seen once. The specimen was PBMCs. The receptors shown here come from a male donor in good health and CMV-seronegative.

V and J are TRBV7-9 and TRBJ2-1, with D perhaps matching TRBD1 (6 bases). Per the germline V gene, CDR1 is SEHNR and CDR2 is FQNEAQ (reference sequence). The V gene lost 5 bases and the J gene lost 10 bases, with 15 bases spanning the gap. The length of the CDR3 is 13 residues. The CDR3 here is CASSRNRVGEQFF. The CDR3 DNA reads as TGTGCCAGCAGCCGAAACAGGGTCGGGGAGCAGTTCTTC.

The chain joins TRBV19 to TRBJ2-2; 7 bases align to TRBD1. V dropped 0 bases and J dropped 3; count of bases not matched to a gene: 4. Looked up from germline, CDR1 is LNHDA and CDR2 is SQIVND (reference sequence). The CDR3 sequence is 16 residues long. The CDR3 here is CASSIDPGQYTGELFF. CDR3 nucleotide sequence: TGTGCCAGTAGTATAGACCCGGGACAGTACACCGGGGAGCTGTTTTTT.

In the case of this clone: Here the CDR3 omits its conserved ending phenylalanine or tryptophan, so a read error is the likely source. The limits of the CDR3 on the DNA are not certain, so only TCRdb's listed CDR3 is given. V usage is TRBV18 and J usage is TRBJ1-1; the D call of TRBD1 is as the table states it, not checked on the DNA. The CDR3 totals 11 residues, both ends included. The germline V gene encodes CDR1 KGHSH and CDR2 LQKENI. CDR3 region: CASSRGDRERL.

V is TRBV6-5 and J is TRBJ2-2, with a tentative D call TRBD1 (5 bases). V lost 5 bases to trimming and J lost 4 bases, with 11 bases between them. The CDR3 contains 14 residues. Germline CDR1 is MNHEY and CDR2 is SVGAGI. The chain's CDR3 is CASSEGRATGELFF. CDR3 in DNA: TGTGCCAGCAGTGAAGGCAGGGCCACCGGGGAGCTGTTTTTT.

The J gene is TRBJ2-1, the V gene TRBV30; TRBD2 might be the D (6 bases). V lost 1 base and J 4 bases, leaving 11 bases between the germline ends. This CDR3 region has 14 residues. CDR1 is GTSNPN, CDR2 SVGIG, per germline (reference sequence). As DNA, the CDR3 is TGTGCCTGGAGTGGCGGCGGGGTGTACAATGAGCAGTTCTTC. It yields the protein CAWSGGGVYNEQFF.

The genes are TRBV19 and TRBJ2-7; the match to TRBD2 covers 7 bases. The CDR3 covers 16 residues. Germline V gene data show CDR1 as LNHDA and CDR2 as SQIVND (reference sequence). V was clipped by 4 bases and J by 0 bases; unmatched bases: 9. The DNA for the CDR3 is TGTGCCAGTAGTACCCCCCGGCCTAGCGGCTCCTACGAGCAGTACTTC. Its translation is CASSTPRPSGSYEQYF.

This clone has only a few counts. This chain links TRBV7-3 with TRBJ2-7; TRBD1 matches at 11 bases. Germline values: CDR1 SGHTA, CDR2 FQGTGA. The CDR3 runs to 15 residues. V lost 1 base and J lost 6; bases outside the gene matches: 5. Here the CDR3 reads CASSLSGTGGFEQYF. The CDR3 bases are TGTGCCAGCAGCTTAAGCGGGACAGGGGGTTTCGAGCAGTACTTC.

The chain links TRBV7-2 to TRBJ1-2; possible D gene TRBD1, 6 bases. CDR1 is SGHTA and CDR2 is FQGNSA in the germline V gene. The V end lost 0 bases, the J end lost 6 bases, and 8 bases lay between the germline ends. This CDR3 region has 13 residues. The CDR3 nucleotides are TGTGCCAGCAGCTTAGCCTCAGGGGATGGCTACACCTTC. This gives the protein CASSLASGDGYTF.

The rearrangement joins TRBV2 to TRBJ1-2, with unresolved D. The V and J ends lost 6 bases and 6 bases respectively, with 17 bases between them. Germline V gene lookup returns CDR1 SNHLY and CDR2 FYNNEI. CDR3 size: 14 residues. The CDR3 is CASSEPEYEDGYTF. CDR3 in DNA: TGTGCCAGCAGCGAGCCCGAGTACGAGGATGGCTACACCTTC.

This clone was seen more than once but under ten times. The chain combines TRBV6-4 with TRBJ2-3; 8 nucleotides line up with TRBD2. This CDR3 has 16 amino acids. V lost 3 bases and J lost 3; bases outside the gene matches: 8. CDR1 and CDR2 from the germline V gene are MRHNA and SNTAGT. CDR3 residues: CASSEGEREITDTQYF. CDR3 nucleotides: TGTGCCAGCAGTGAGGGCGAGCGGGAGATAACAGATACGCAGTATTTT.

This chain joins TRBV5-6 and TRBJ1-1; D gene uncertain. Germline V lookup: CDR1 SGHDT, CDR2 YYEEEE. The V end was cut by 1 base, the J end by 7 bases, with 8 bases between. The CDR3 runs to 12 residues. CDR3 in amino acids: CASSLNICEAFF. In DNA form, the CDR3 reads TGTGCCAGCAGCTTGAATATATGTGAAGCTTTCTTT.

This clone ranks as medium-sized. The chain couples TRBV4-3 to TRBJ2-3, with D tentatively TRBD2 (6 bases). Germline-derived CDR1 and CDR2 are LGHNA and YSLEER. This CDR3 is 16 amino acids long. V gave up 0 bases and J gave up 6 bases, with 16 bases separating them. This CDR3 is CASSQDLAEGPDTQYF. The CDR3 DNA is TGCGCCAGCAGCCAAGATCTGGCGGAGGGCCCGGATACGCAGTATTTT.

The chain recombines TRBV10-2 with TRBJ2-3, with a possible D match to TRBD2 (5 bases). Per the germline V gene, CDR1 is WSHSY and CDR2 is SAAADI. Trimming removed 1 base at V and 3 bases at J, with 17 bases between. The CDR3 has 17 residues. As DNA, the CDR3 is TGCGCCAGCAGTGAGTTTCTACCAGCGGTGGGGACAGATACGCAGTATTTT. Translation: CASSEFLPAVGTDTQYF.

V and J are TRBV2 and TRBJ1-6; 7 nucleotides line up with TRBD1. V was pared by 7 bases and J by 10 bases, with 7 bases of the junction left unmatched. The CDR3 covers 13 residues. Germline CDR1 reads SNHLY; CDR2 reads FYNNEI. This CDR3 reads CASKGDSSSPLHF. CDR3 DNA sequence: TGTGCCAGCAAGGGGGACAGCTCATCACCCCTCCACTTT.

This sequence joins TRBV19 and TRBJ1-4, with D possibly being TRBD1 (5 bases). CDR1 LNHDA and CDR2 SQIVND come from the germline V gene (reference sequence). The CDR3 is made up of 16 amino acids. V lost 5 bases, J lost 0 bases, and 13 bases lay in between. The CDR3 here is CASSPLVRATNEKLFF. The CDR3 nucleotides are TGTGCCAGTAGTCCCCTGGTCAGGGCAACTAATGAAAAACTGTTTTTT.

The J gene is TRBJ1-6, the V gene TRBV5-4; 8 bases map to TRBD1. The CDR3 covers 14 residues. Per germline, CDR1 SGHNT and CDR2 YYREEE (reference sequence). The ends lost 4 bases at V and 7 bases at J; junction bases unmatched: 4. Here the CDR3 DNA reads TGTGCCAGCAGCCGAGACAGGGGAAATTCACCCCTCCACTTT. It encodes CASSRDRGNSPLHF.

In its sample, this clone was seen once. The J gene is TRBJ2-1, the V gene TRBV10-3; 9 nucleotides agree with TRBD2. The CDR3 contains 14 residues. V shed 8 bases and J 10 bases; nucleotides not matched to a gene: 12. The V gene's germline CDR1 is ENHRY and CDR2 SYGVKD. DNA of the CDR3: TGTGCCATCCGGGCTAGCGGGGATGGTTACGAGCAGTTCTTC. Translation gives CAIRASGDGYEQFF.

The chain carries TRBV28 and TRBJ2-7; tentative D call: TRBD1 (5 bases). Germline V CDR1 and CDR2: MDHEN, SYDVKM. V lost 3 bases and J 3 bases, leaving 15 bases between the germline ends. The CDR3 runs to 15 residues. CDR3 nucleotides: TGTGCCAGCAGTTTGAAGGCGGCAGGGAACTACGAGCAGTACTTC. Translated: CASSLKAAGNYEQYF. The whole variable domain, remainder taken from reference TRBV28 and TRBJ2-7, is DVKVTQSSRYLVKRTGEKVFLECVQDMDHENMFWYRQDPGLGLRLIYFSYDVKMKEKGDIPEGYSVSREKKERFSLILESASTNQTSMYLCASSLKAAGNYEQYFGPGTRLTVT.

This chain links TRBV4-3 with TRBJ2-3; weak D call: TRBD2 (6 bases). This CDR3 has 16 amino acids. The germline CDR1 and CDR2 sequences are LGHNA and YSLEER. The V end was cut by 1 base, the J end by 1 base, with 12 bases between. CDR3 region: CASSQGSGGGTDTQYF. The CDR3 DNA is TGCGCCAGCAGCCAAGGGAGCGGAGGGGGCACAGATACGCAGTATTTT.

The chain carries TRBV10-3 and TRBJ2-3; 7 positions match TRBD2. V lost 4 bases and J lost 2; bases outside the gene matches: 6. Germline CDR1 is ENHRY and CDR2 is SYGVKD. The CDR3 runs 15 residues. The CDR3 sequence: CAISGSSGPTDTQYF. The CDR3 DNA reads as TGTGCCATCAGTGGGTCTAGCGGCCCCACAGATACGCAGTATTTT.

The genes are TRBV18 and TRBJ2-2; D uncertain. Trimming cost V 0 bases and J 10 bases, with 12 bases left between them. The CDR3 has 14 amino acids. Per the germline V gene, CDR1 is KGHSH and CDR2 is LQKENI. The CDR3 here is CASSPPRTPQELFF. The CDR3 nucleotides read TGTGCCAGCTCACCACCTCGAACACCCCAGGAGCTGTTTTTT.

This rearrangement joins TRBV5-4 to TRBJ1-4, with 8 bases that match TRBD1. Germline V gives CDR1 SGHNT, CDR2 YYREEE (reference sequence). The CDR3 runs 15 residues. V gave up 4 bases and J gave up 3 bases; unmatched junction bases: 5. The CDR3 nucleotides are TGTGCCAGCAGCCGGACAGGGCTGGCTAATGAAAAACTGTTTTTT. It specifies CASSRTGLANEKLFF.

Turning to this clone: A junction boundary mismatches the germline segment, possibly from a read error. The CDR3, as DNA: TGTGCCAGCAGTTACTGGCAGAACGCTGAAGCTTTCTTT. Translated: CASSYWQNAEAFF. V and J are TRBV6-5 and TRBJ1-1; D not resolved. Germline V gene lookup returns CDR1 MNHEY and CDR2 SVGAGI. This CDR3 is built from 13 residues.

CDR3 loop: CASSLISGGSYNEQFF. The CDR3 DNA reads as TGTGCCAGCAGCTTAATCTCGGGGGGGTCCTACAATGAGCAGTTCTTC. This chain links TRBV13 with TRBJ2-1, with 8 bases matching TRBD2. V was pared by 2 bases and J by 1 base, with 4 bases of the junction left unmatched. This CDR3 contains 16 residues. Looked up from germline, CDR1 is PRHDT and CDR2 is FYEKMQ (reference sequence). The full variable domain, its missing parts supplied by reference TRBV13 and TRBJ2-1, is AAGVIQSPRHLIKEKRETATLKCYPIPRHDTVYWYQQGPGQDPQFLISFYEKMQSDKGSIPDRFSAQQFSDYHSELNMSSLELGDSALYFCASSLISGGSYNEQFFGPGTRLTVL.

This chain joins TRBV5-1 and TRBJ2-6; a weak D match, TRBD1 (7 bases). CDR3 size: 15 residues. Trimming removed 4 bases from V and 3 bases from J, with 11 bases in between. From germline, CDR1 is SGHRS and CDR2 YFSETQ. The CDR3 DNA sequence: TGCGCCAGCAGCCTCAGGGGGGATGGGGCCAACGTCCTGACTTTC. It yields the protein CASSLRGDGANVLTF.

This chain uses TRBV30 with TRBJ1-5; D is perhaps TRBD1 (6 bases). Per germline, CDR1 GTSNPN and CDR2 SVGIG (reference sequence). The germline V and J ends were trimmed by 0 bases and 5 bases, with 8 bases remaining between them. This CDR3 is 13 amino acids long. For the CDR3, the DNA is TGTGCCTGGAGTGTACAGGGAGATCAGCCCCAGCATTTT. Its protein is CAWSVQGDQPQHF.

This chain joins TRBV19 and TRBJ1-1; 10 positions agree with TRBD1. The CDR3 runs 15 residues. Unmatched junction bases numbered 3, after V lost 4 bases and J lost 1 base. CDR1 LNHDA and CDR2 SQIVND come from the germline V gene (reference sequence). The CDR3 is CASSRGQGKNTEAFF. As DNA, the CDR3 is TGTGCCAGTAGTAGGGGACAGGGGAAGAACACTGAAGCTTTCTTT.